Following are 26 T cell receptor beta chains from one sample sequenced in a study of blood T cells in healthy people across ages. The authors ran a second PCR of roughly 6 to 12 cycles using a sample-barcoded 5' primer and a J-beta primer mix. TCRdb analysed the 5' RACE reads with MiXCR anew, one entry per CDR3 protein. The top ten clones hold 6.5% to 8.5% of a sample with roughly 1,700,000 distinct CDR3 sequences, 28% of them seen once. The sequenced material came from blood. Receptor source: a woman under 40 in good health.

This clonotype was detected a few times. The J gene is TRBJ2-7, the V gene TRBV9; TRBD2 matches 11 bases. V lost 4 bases to trimming and J lost 7 bases; unmatched junction nucleotides: 16. This CDR3 has 17 amino acids. Germline V gene sequence: CDR1 SGDLS, CDR2 YYNGEE. DNA for the CDR3: TGTGCCAGCAGCCCAAGCGGGACTAGCGGCCGGGGGTGGGAGCAGTACTTC. Protein: CASSPSGTSGRGWEQYF. Using reference TRBV9 and TRBJ2-7 for the parts outside the CDR3, the full variable domain is DSGVTQTPKHLITATGQRVTLRCSPRSGDLSVYWYQQSLDQGLQFLIQYYNGEERAKGNILERFSAQQFPDLHSELNLSSLELGDSALYFCASSPSGTSGRGWEQYFGPGTRLTVT.

This clonotype was detected ten times or more. V is TRBV20-1 and J is TRBJ1-5, with D perhaps TRBD1 (6 bases). This CDR3 region has 13 residues. Looked up from germline, CDR1 is DFQATT and CDR2 is SNEGSKA (reference sequence). The V and J ends lost 5 bases and 1 base respectively, with 9 bases between them. The CDR3 bases are TGCAGTGCTGCCCAGGGGAGCAATCAGCCCCAGCATTTT. Translation: CSAAQGSNQPQHF.

The rearrangement links TRBV14 to TRBJ2-1; 8 bases fit TRBD1. Germline-derived CDR1 and CDR2 are SGHDN and FVKESK. V gave up 4 bases and J gave up 10 bases; unmatched junction bases: 6. This CDR3 is 13 amino acids long. The CDR3, as DNA: TGTGCCAGCAGCCCGGGGCGGACAGGGGAGCAGTTCTTC. This encodes CASSPGRTGEQFF. Full variable domain (missing parts from reference TRBV14 and TRBJ2-1): EAGVTQFPSHSVIEKGQTVTLRCDPISGHDNLYWYRRVMGKEIKFLLHFVKESKQDESGMPNNRFLAERTGGTYSTLKVQPAELEDSGVYFCASSPGRTGEQFFGPGTRLTVL.

This clonotype was detected many times. The chain combines TRBV7-2 with TRBJ2-6; perhaps TRBD2 as D (5 bases). Germline lookup yields CDR1 SGHTA and CDR2 FQGNSA. Between the trimmed V and J ends, which lost 4 bases and 4 bases, there was a span of 11 bases. This CDR3 spans 15 amino acids. This CDR3 is CASSYRGVGANVLTF. CDR3 nucleotides: TGTGCCAGCAGCTATCGGGGTGTCGGGGCCAACGTCCTGACTTTC.

This clonotype was observed a few times. The chain joins TRBV5-1 to TRBJ2-4, with D tentatively TRBD1 or TRBD2 (5 bases each). Germline CDR1 and CDR2: SGHRS and YFSETQ. V was clipped by 0 bases and J by 0 bases, with 13 bases between them. There are 17 residues in the CDR3. CDR3 sequence reads: CASSLAGTGTAKNIQYF. CDR3 DNA sequence: TGCGCCAGCAGCTTGGCTGGGACCGGGACAGCCAAAAACATTCAGTACTTC.

About this clonotype itself: The junction and the germline gene differ at one end; a read error may be behind it. This chain links TRBV9 with TRBJ2-1; 10 bases match TRBD2. The CDR3 is made up of 17 amino acids. CDR1 is SGDLS and CDR2 is YYNGEE in the germline V gene. The CDR3 sequence is CARSVASASGSRGEQFF. For the CDR3, the DNA is TGTGCCCGCAGCGTAGCTAGCGCTAGCGGGAGTAGGGGTGAGCAGTTCTTC.

This clonotype was counted at least ten times. V is TRBV10-3 and J is TRBJ2-7, with a weak D call TRBD1 (6 bases). The CDR3 sequence is 12 residues long. Germline lookup yields CDR1 ENHRY and CDR2 SYGVKD. Trimming stripped 6 bases from V and 4 bases from J, with 10 bases between. CDR3 sequence: CAIRDTGYEQYF. CDR3 nucleotides: TGTGCCATCAGAGATACAGGGTACGAGCAGTACTTC.

The chain is built from TRBV5-1 and TRBJ1-2; 7 bases are shared with TRBD1. CDR3 length equals 14 residues. Germline CDR1 is SGHRS and CDR2 is YFSETQ. Unmatched junction bases numbered 12, after V lost 2 bases and J lost 11 bases. The CDR3 nucleotides read TGCGCCAGCAGCTTTACCGGGACAGACGAGGAGTACACCTTC. It codes for CASSFTGTDEEYTF. Using reference TRBV5-1 and TRBJ1-2 for the parts outside the CDR3, the full variable domain is KAGVTQTPRYLIKTRGQQVTLSCSPISGHRSVSWYQQTPGQGLQFLFEYFSETQRNKGNFPGRFSGRQFSNSRSEMNVSTLELGDSALYLCASSFTGTDEEYTFGSGTRLTVV.

To note about this clonotype: This clone may be a read error of a much larger clone one base away. The rearrangement uses TRBV5-5 and TRBJ2-1; TRBD2 matches at 11 bases. V was pared by 4 bases and J by 6 bases, with 6 bases of the junction left unmatched. The germline gives CDR1 SGHKS, CDR2 YYEKEE (reference sequence). The CDR3 runs 15 residues. CDR3 DNA: TGTGCCAGCAGCCGGGGACTAGCGGACTCCAATGAGCAGTTCTTC. Translation: CASSRGLADSNEQFF.

This clonotype has ten or more counts. The J gene is TRBJ2-7, the V gene TRBV30; D gene unclear. Germline lookup yields CDR1 GTSNPN and CDR2 SVGIG (reference sequence). V lost 0 bases and J lost 4, with 4 bases in between. There are 11 residues in the CDR3. In DNA form, the CDR3 reads TGTGCCTGGAGTGTCCGTTACGAGCAGTACTTC. Amino acid sequence: CAWSVRYEQYF.

This rearrangement joins TRBV19 to TRBJ2-1; TRBD2 aligns across 10 bases. CDR3 length: 14 residues. V lost 3 bases and J lost 10; bases outside the gene matches: 6. CDR1 and CDR2 from the germline V gene are LNHDA and SQIVND (reference sequence). DNA of the CDR3: TGTGCCAGTAGTATTCGGCTAGCGGGAGAGGAGCAGTTCTTC. It translates to CASSIRLAGEEQFF.

This clonotype was observed a few times. The gene calls are TRBV6-5 and TRBJ1-1, with D maybe TRBD1 (6 bases). Trimming pared 4 bases from V and 0 bases from J, leaving 12 bases between. The CDR3 sequence is 15 residues long. Germline loops: CDR1 MNHEY, CDR2 SVGAGI. In nucleotides, the CDR3 is TGTGCCAGCAGTTCCCGGACAGTTATGAACACTGAAGCTTTCTTT. Its protein product is CASSSRTVMNTEAFF.

This clonotype has only a few counts. The rearrangement uses TRBV20-1 and TRBJ2-1; 10 bases are a match to TRBD2. Germline lookup yields CDR1 DFQATT and CDR2 SNEGSKA (reference sequence). Unmatched junction bases numbered 12, after V lost 6 bases and J lost 7 bases. The CDR3 is 15 residues long. The DNA of the CDR3 is TGCAGTGCGAGGTTGGAGCGGGGGGGCCGGAATGAGCAGTTCTTC. It specifies CSARLERGGRNEQFF.

This clonotype appeared many times. J is TRBJ2-7 and V is TRBV6-5; D might be TRBD1 or TRBD2, each matching 5 bases. This CDR3 has 14 residues. V was clipped by 2 bases and J by 2 bases, with 10 bases between them. CDR1 and CDR2 from the germline V gene are MNHEY and SVGAGI. This CDR3 is CASSYDGATYEQYF. The CDR3 bases are TGTGCCAGCAGTTACGACGGGGCCACCTACGAGCAGTACTTC.

V usage is TRBV20-1 and J usage is TRBJ2-3; TRBD1 is a possible D gene (6 bases). Germline values: CDR1 DFQATT, CDR2 SNEGSKA (reference sequence). This CDR3 region has 13 residues. The V and J ends lost 4 bases and 2 bases respectively, with 10 bases between them. The CDR3 loop is CSANRDNTDTQYF. The DNA for the CDR3 is TGCAGTGCTAACCGGGACAACACAGATACGCAGTATTTT.

The chain employs TRBV7-9 and TRBJ1-1; no definite D call. The germline V gene has CDR1 SEHNR and CDR2 FQNEAQ (reference sequence). V lost 4 bases and J 7 bases, leaving 7 bases between the germline ends. This CDR3 region has 11 residues. CDR3: CASSSAYEAFF. The CDR3 DNA is TGTGCCAGCAGCTCCGCTTATGAAGCTTTCTTT.

The sample holds a few counts of this clonotype. The rearrangement uses TRBV6-5 and TRBJ2-7; 7 bases align to TRBD2. Germline CDR1 and CDR2: MNHEY and SVGAGI. The ends lost 11 bases at V and 3 bases at J; junction bases unmatched: 13. The CDR3 runs to 14 residues. CDR3 loop: CACGTVGGNYEQYF. In nucleotides, the CDR3 is TGTGCCTGCGGCACCGTGGGGGGGAACTACGAGCAGTACTTC.

Only a few counts were recorded for this clonotype. V is TRBV7-9 and J is TRBJ2-7, with D maybe TRBD2 (5 bases). The CDR3 has 14 amino acids. Germline values: CDR1 SEHNR, CDR2 FQNEAQ (reference sequence). V dropped 1 base and J dropped 6 bases, with 13 bases sitting between them. CDR3 residues: CASSLVFPEGEQYF. The CDR3 DNA reads TGTGCCAGCAGCTTAGTTTTTCCCGAGGGCGAGCAGTACTTC. Complete variable domain (other parts from reference TRBV7-9 and TRBJ2-7): DTGVSQNPRHKITKRGQNVTFRCDPISEHNRLYWYRQTLGQGPEFLTYFQNEAQLEKSRLLSDRFSAERPKGSFSTLEIQRTEQGDSAMYLCASSLVFPEGEQYFGPGTRLTVT.

The sample holds many counts of this clonotype. A much larger clonotype is one base distant, so this may be a read error. This chain joins TRBV20-1 and TRBJ2-7, with D unresolved. CDR1 and CDR2 from the germline V gene are DFQATT and SNEGSKA (reference sequence). Trimming stripped 3 bases from V and 4 bases from J, with 10 bases between. The CDR3 covers 12 residues. Here the CDR3 reads CSARKRSYEQYF. CDR3 bases: TGCAGTGCTAGGAAAAGGAGTTACGAGCAGTACTTC.

With regard to this clonotype: The junction shows a germline mismatch at one end, possibly a read error. This chain links TRBV12-3 or TRBV12-4 with TRBJ2-3; the D is unclear. This CDR3 has 12 amino acids. The chain's CDR3 is CASSTLTDAQYF. The CDR3 coding sequence is TGTGCCAGCAGTACGCTCACAGATGCGCAGTATTTT.

This clonotype was recorded only once. V and J are TRBV28 and TRBJ2-7; 9 nucleotides line up with TRBD2. This CDR3 has 15 residues. The ends lost 6 bases at V and 5 bases at J; junction bases unmatched: 11. Germline lookup yields CDR1 MDHEN and CDR2 SYDVKM. CDR3 sequence reads: CASSPSSSGAHEQYF. The CDR3 DNA sequence: TGTGCCAGCAGCCCCTCTTCTAGCGGGGCACACGAGCAGTACTTC.

This clonotype was seen at least ten times. The chain couples TRBV7-2 to TRBJ2-7, with 11 nucleotides matching TRBD2. The CDR3 is made up of 15 amino acids. Trimming removed 5 bases from V and 4 bases from J; junction bases left unmatched: 7. Germline values: CDR1 SGHTA, CDR2 FQGNSA. CDR3 nucleotide sequence: TGTGCCAGCAGCGTCGGAGGGACTAGCGGTTACGAGCAGTACTTC. This encodes CASSVGGTSGYEQYF.

In this sample, this clonotype turned up many times. The chain employs TRBV10-3 and TRBJ2-5; D is unclear. The CDR3 is 14 residues long. Germline CDR1 reads ENHRY; CDR2 reads SYGVKD. V lost 3 bases and J lost 5, with 13 bases in between. Here the CDR3 reads CAISDTADEETQYF. CDR3 DNA: TGTGCCATCAGTGATACGGCGGACGAGGAGACCCAGTACTTC.

A word on this clonotype: At one boundary the junction diverges from the germline segment, which might be a read error. The CDR3 protein is CASSTSGPYNEQVF. DNA of the CDR3: TGCGCCAGCAGCACTAGCGGGCCATACAATGAGCAGGTCTTC. This chain connects TRBV5-1 to TRBJ2-1; TRBD2 aligns across 9 bases. The germline CDR1 and CDR2 sequences are SGHRS and YFSETQ. CDR3 size: 14 residues.

This clonotype was counted a few times. The gene calls are TRBV14 and TRBJ2-7; TRBD1 might be the D (6 bases). The tail of the sequence fits TRBJ2-5 better, so the J call may be wrong. Germline CDR1 is SGHDN and CDR2 is FVKESK. The CDR3 contains 16 residues. The CDR3: CASSQGWGQAQETQYF. The DNA for the CDR3 is TGTGCCAGCAGCCAAGGGTGGGGGCAGGCACAAGAGACCCAGTACTTC.

V usage is TRBV30 and J usage is TRBJ2-7; possible D gene TRBD1, 5 bases. V lost 4 bases and J 3 bases, leaving 13 bases between the germline ends. Germline V CDR1 and CDR2: GTSNPN, SVGIG (reference sequence). This CDR3 is built from 13 residues. Written as DNA, the CDR3 is TGTGCCTGGAAGGGGTTGCAGTACTACGAGCAGTACTTC. Translating it yields CAWKGLQYYEQYF.